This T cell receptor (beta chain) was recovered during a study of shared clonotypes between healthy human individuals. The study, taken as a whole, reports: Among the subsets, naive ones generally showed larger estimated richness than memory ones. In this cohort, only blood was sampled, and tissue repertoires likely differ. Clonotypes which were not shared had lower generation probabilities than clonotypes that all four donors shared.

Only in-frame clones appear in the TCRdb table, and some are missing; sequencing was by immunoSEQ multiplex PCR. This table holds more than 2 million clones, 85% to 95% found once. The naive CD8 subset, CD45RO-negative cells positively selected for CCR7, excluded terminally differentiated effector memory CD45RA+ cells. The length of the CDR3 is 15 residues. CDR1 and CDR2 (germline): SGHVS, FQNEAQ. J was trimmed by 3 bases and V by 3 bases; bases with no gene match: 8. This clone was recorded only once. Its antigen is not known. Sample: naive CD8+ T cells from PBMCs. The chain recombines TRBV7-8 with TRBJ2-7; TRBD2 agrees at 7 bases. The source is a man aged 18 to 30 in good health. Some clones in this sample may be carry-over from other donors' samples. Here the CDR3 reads CASSLKPGLNYEQYF. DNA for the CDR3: TGTGCCAGCAGCTTGAAGCCGGGACTAAACTACGAGCAGTACTTC. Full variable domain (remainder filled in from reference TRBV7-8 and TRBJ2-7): GAGVSQSPRYKVAKRGQDVALRCDPISGHVSLFWYQQALGQGPEFLTYFQNEAQLDKSGLPSDRFFAERPEGSVSTLKIQRTQQEDSAVYLCASSLKPGLNYEQYFGPGTRLTVT.